What follows are 22 T cell receptor beta chains derived from one specimen sequenced in a study of T cell responses to AZD1222 COVID-19 vaccine (dated by TCRdb to the early 2020s). The time point tag for this specimen amounts to: baseline before first vaccination. The library came from the immunoSEQ multiplex PCR assay. Here the immuneACCESS table is served through TCRdb, limited to in-frame sequences with V and J called. Missing clones are a known gap in these copies; in checked studies unresolved V genes cover under half, and the rest lacks a known reason. The sample has 150,000 to 200,000 clones on record, around 90% of them singletons. In total, the top ten clones hold about 4.2% of the sample. The material sequenced was peripheral blood, taken on day 0 of AZD1222 vaccination. Every receptor here comes from an adult in good health.

The chain has TRBV4-1 and TRBJ1-2; TRBD1 matches 10 bases. After removal of 3 bases from V and 3 bases from J, the junction contained 4 bases not matched to a gene. Per the germline V gene, CDR1 is MGHRA and CDR2 is YSYEKL. The CDR3 totals 15 residues. The chain's CDR3 is CASSQGGQGDYGYTF. DNA of the CDR3: TGCGCCAGCAGCCAGGGCGGACAGGGGGACTATGGCTACACCTTC.

As DNA, the CDR3 is TGTGCCAGCAGCCTTCCGGGCTATGGCTACACCTTC. It codes for CASSLPGYGYTF. The V and J genes are TRBV5-4 and TRBJ1-2; D uncertain. Trimming removed 4 bases at V and 4 bases at J, with 8 bases between. Per the germline V gene, CDR1 is SGHNT and CDR2 is YYREEE (reference sequence). The CDR3 length is 12 residues.

This chain links TRBV29-1 with TRBJ2-5; D might be TRBD2 (5 bases). This CDR3 region has 13 residues. CDR1 is SQVTM, CDR2 ANQGSEA, per germline. Trimming pared 4 bases from V and 5 bases from J, leaving 14 bases between. DNA for the CDR3: TGCAGCGTTGGTCTCCGAAGAGGGGAGACCCAGTACTTC. This codes for CSVGLRRGETQYF.

The chain uses TRBV28 and TRBJ1-2; tentative D call: TRBD1 (6 bases). The CDR3 has 15 residues. Germline loops: CDR1 MDHEN, CDR2 SYDVKM. Trimming removed 6 bases at V and 8 bases at J, with 22 bases between. The CDR3 sequence: CASSSPRGGESGYTF. CDR3 bases: TGTGCCAGCAGCTCCCCCCGGGGGGGCGAGTCGGGCTACACCTTC.

This clone was seen just once. CDR3 residues: CAYTRTVNTEAFF. The CDR3 nucleotides are TGTGCCTACACCCGGACAGTGAACACTGAAGCTTTCTTT. The chain links TRBV30 to TRBJ1-1, with a tentative D call TRBD1 (6 bases). The germline CDR1 and CDR2 sequences are GTSNPN and SVGIG (reference sequence). Trimming removed 7 bases at V and 0 bases at J, with 12 bases between. CDR3 length: 13 amino acids. The full variable domain, completed using reference TRBV30 and TRBJ1-1, is SQTIHQWPATLVQPVGSPLSLECTVEGTSNPNLYWYRQAAGRGLQLLFYSVGIGQISSEVPQNLSASRPQDRQFILSSKKLLLSDSGFYLCAYTRTVNTEAFFGQGTRLTVV.

The chain links TRBV12-3 or TRBV12-4 to TRBJ2-1; D is uncertain. The V end was cut by 6 bases, the J end by 7 bases, with 13 bases between. The CDR3 has 13 amino acids. CDR3: CASSPGRKNEQFF. The DNA for the CDR3 is TGTGCCAGCAGCCCCGGTCGGAAAAATGAGCAGTTCTTC.

The chain has TRBV6-2 or TRBV6-3 and TRBJ2-1, with D perhaps matching TRBD1 (5 bases). Germline CDR1 reads MNHEY; CDR2 reads SVGEGT. Trimming cost V 5 bases and J 0 bases, with 14 bases left between them. The CDR3 spans 16 residues. The CDR3 bases are TGTGCCAGCAGTCCCCGACAGCTAAGCTCCTACAATGAGCAGTTCTTC. Translated, it gives CASSPRQLSSYNEQFF.

In the case of this clone: The same CDR3 arises from other DNA sequences in this sample as well. The CDR3 DNA reads TGTGCCAGCAGTTTGGGACAGCTGAACACTGAAGCTTTCTTT. Translation gives CASSLGQLNTEAFF. The rearrangement links TRBV28 to TRBJ1-1; 7 bases fit TRBD1. The CDR3 spans 14 residues. V lost 3 bases and J lost 0; bases outside the gene matches: 1. Per germline, CDR1 MDHEN and CDR2 SYDVKM.

The chain links TRBV7-2 to TRBJ2-7, with 10 bases that match TRBD2. Germline V gene lookup returns CDR1 SGHTA and CDR2 FQGNSA. There are 14 residues in the CDR3. V shed 6 bases, J shed 6 bases, and the junction held 8 bases outside the gene matches. This chain's CDR3 is CASRPAGGPGEQYF. The CDR3 DNA reads TGTGCCAGCAGACCAGCGGGAGGGCCAGGCGAGCAGTACTTC.

This clone was recorded once. J is TRBJ2-7 and V is TRBV3-1 (or the pseudogene TRBV3-2); TRBD2 aligns across 10 bases. V was clipped by 4 bases and J by 3 bases; unmatched bases: 6. CDR3 length: 15 amino acids. The germline V gene encodes CDR1 LGHDT and CDR2 YNNKEL (reference sequence). This CDR3 reads CASSPQREGDYEQYF. Written as DNA, the CDR3 is TGTGCCAGCAGCCCACAGCGGGAGGGCGACTACGAGCAGTACTTC.

This chain joins TRBV19 and TRBJ2-7; 11 nucleotides match TRBD2. This CDR3 contains 14 residues. CDR1 is LNHDA and CDR2 is SQIVND in the germline V gene (reference sequence). V gave up 6 bases and J gave up 3 bases; unmatched junction bases: 4. The CDR3 DNA reads as TGTGCCAGTAGAGGGACTAGCGGTATCTACGAGCAGTACTTC. Translated: CASRGTSGIYEQYF.

The J gene is TRBJ2-5, the V gene TRBV18; D gene ambiguous. This CDR3 spans 12 amino acids. V was clipped by 0 bases and J by 8 bases, with 7 bases between them. Germline CDR1 and CDR2: KGHSH and LQKENI. The CDR3, as DNA: TGTGCCAGCTCACCACCGTACGGTACCCAGTACTTC. Translating it yields CASSPPYGTQYF.

The genes are TRBV19 and TRBJ2-1; 12 nucleotides line up with TRBD1. V gave up 8 bases and J gave up 7 bases; unmatched junction bases: 3. Germline values: CDR1 LNHDA, CDR2 SQIVND (reference sequence). The CDR3 has 13 residues. CDR3 sequence (DNA): TGTGCCAGTGGGGACAGGGGGCCTAATGAGCAGTTCTTC. Protein sequence: CASGDRGPNEQFF. Filled out from reference TRBV19 and TRBJ2-1, the complete variable domain reads DGGITQSPKYLFRKEGQNVTLSCEQNLNHDAMYWYRQDPGQGLRLIYYSQIVNDFQKGDIAEGYSVSREKKESFPLTVTSAQKNPTAFYLCASGDRGPNEQFFGPGTRLTVL.

This chain uses TRBV27 with TRBJ1-5, with D maybe TRBD1 (5 bases). Trimming left V 3 bases short and J 0 bases short, with 9 bases between. This CDR3 region has 15 residues. Germline lookup yields CDR1 MNHEY and CDR2 SMNVEV (reference sequence). CDR3 nucleotide sequence: TGTGCCAGCAGTTTGGAGGGGCATAGCAATCAGCCCCAGCATTTT. This translates into CASSLEGHSNQPQHF.

The rearrangement links TRBV28 to TRBJ2-7, with D possibly TRBD1 on 6 matching bases. CDR1 and CDR2 from the germline V gene are MDHEN and SYDVKM. The CDR3 runs to 14 residues. The V and J ends lost 1 base and 2 bases respectively, with 9 bases between them. CDR3 DNA: TGTGCCAGCAGTTTATTGGACAGTACCTACGAGCAGTACTTC. Amino acid sequence: CASSLLDSTYEQYF. The full variable domain, with the rest looked up from reference TRBV28 and TRBJ2-7, is DVKVTQSSRYLVKRTGEKVFLECVQDMDHENMFWYRQDPGLGLRLIYFSYDVKMKEKGDIPEGYSVSREKKERFSLILESASTNQTSMYLCASSLLDSTYEQYFGPGTRLTVT.

The table lists this clone with a count of one. The chain employs TRBV3-1 (or the pseudogene TRBV3-2) and TRBJ1-3; no reliable D call. The CDR3 length is 15 residues. Germline V CDR1 and CDR2: LGHDT, YNNKEL (reference sequence). V was shortened by 0 bases and J by 4 bases, with 10 bases between the two germline ends. The CDR3 nucleotides read TGTGCCAGCAGCCAAGAGACTGTTTCAGGAAACACCATATATTTT. Protein sequence: CASSQETVSGNTIYF.

DNA of the CDR3: TGTGCCAGCAGCTTGGGAGGACTAGCGGGTCGACAAGAGACCCAGTACTTC. It translates to CASSLGGLAGRQETQYF. The V call is TRBV5-5, the J call TRBJ2-5; TRBD2 agrees at 11 bases. With 0 bases clipped from V and 2 bases from J, the junction kept 6 bases outside the gene matches. Germline V gene sequence: CDR1 SGHKS, CDR2 YYEKEE (reference sequence). This CDR3 has 17 amino acids.

This clone showed up just once. The chain joins TRBV3-1 (or the pseudogene TRBV3-2) to TRBJ2-4; tentatively, D is TRBD2 (5 bases). CDR1 LGHDT and CDR2 YNNKEL come from the germline V gene (reference sequence). Trimming cost V 4 bases and J 2 bases, with 12 bases left between them. The CDR3 is made up of 15 amino acids. CDR3 region: CASSPGMGPKNIQYF. Here the CDR3 DNA reads TGTGCCAGCAGCCCGGGGATGGGTCCCAAAAACATTCAGTACTTC.

The chain couples TRBV5-3 to TRBJ2-1, with D perhaps matching TRBD1 or TRBD2 (6 bases each). TRBV5-3 carries the ORF label, with uncertain function. V lost 3 bases and J 5 bases, leaving 12 bases between the germline ends. There are 14 residues in the CDR3. This CDR3 is CARSSRDINNEQFF. CDR3 DNA sequence: TGTGCCAGAAGCTCGCGGGACATCAACAATGAGCAGTTCTTC.

This clone was observed once. The J gene is TRBJ1-1, the V gene TRBV12-5; D is unclear. Germline V lookup: CDR1 LGHNT, CDR2 FRNRAP. Trimming removed 3 bases from V and 0 bases from J, with 5 bases in between. The CDR3 runs 13 residues. CDR3 sequence reads: CASGLRVNTEAFF. Written as DNA, the CDR3 is TGTGCTAGTGGTTTACGAGTGAACACTGAAGCTTTCTTT.

The chain couples TRBV19 to TRBJ1-1; a weak D match, TRBD1 (5 bases). The ends were cut back, 6 bases at V and 7 bases at J, with 12 bases in the middle. The CDR3 sequence is 12 residues long. The germline V gene encodes CDR1 LNHDA and CDR2 SQIVND (reference sequence). CDR3 loop: CASSLRQREAFF. CDR3 DNA sequence: TGTGCCAGTAGCCTAAGACAGCGTGAAGCTTTCTTT.

The gene calls are TRBV5-4 and TRBJ2-1; TRBD2 matches 8 bases. This CDR3 spans 15 amino acids. V shed 6 bases, J shed 0 bases, and the junction held 5 bases outside the gene matches. Germline V gene lookup returns CDR1 SGHNT and CDR2 YYREEE (reference sequence). The CDR3 loop reads CASIPAGDSYNEQFF. The CDR3 DNA sequence: TGTGCCAGCATTCCAGCGGGAGACTCCTACAATGAGCAGTTCTTC.